The source of this T cell receptor beta chain is a study of T cell responses to AZD1222 COVID-19 vaccine. Study conclusions and caveats: Samples come after the peak T cell response, not at day 14.

Repertoires were generated with immunoSEQ multiplex PCR, while TCRdb's copy carries only in-frame clones and drops some. The data hold around 69,000 clones, with roughly 88% observed a single time. This clone was detected only once. The target antigen is unknown. CDR1 is SEHNR and CDR2 is FQNEAQ in the germline V gene (reference sequence). V was shortened by 5 bases and J by 6 bases, with 7 bases between the two germline ends. CDR3 size: 12 residues. The sequence came from an adult in good health. The chain is built from TRBV7-9 and TRBJ2-2, with D possibly matching TRBD1 (5 bases). The specimen comprised peripheral blood, sampled on day 0 of AZD1222 vaccination. The CDR3 DNA follows: TGTGCCAGCAGCCTCAGGGCCGGGGAGCTGTTTTTT. Translation gives CASSLRAGELFF.